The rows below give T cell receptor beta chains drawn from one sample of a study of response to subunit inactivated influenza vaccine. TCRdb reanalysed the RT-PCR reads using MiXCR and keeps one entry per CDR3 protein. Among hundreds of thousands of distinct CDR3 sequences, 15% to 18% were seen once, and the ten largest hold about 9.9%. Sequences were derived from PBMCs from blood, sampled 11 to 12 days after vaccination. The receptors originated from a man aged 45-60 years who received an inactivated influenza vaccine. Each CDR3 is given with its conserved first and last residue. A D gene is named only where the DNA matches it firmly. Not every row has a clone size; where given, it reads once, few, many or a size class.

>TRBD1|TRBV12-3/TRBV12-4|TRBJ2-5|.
TGTGCCAGCAGTTTAGCGTTGAGGGGGCCTAGGGAGACCCAGTACTTC
CASSLALRGPRETQYF
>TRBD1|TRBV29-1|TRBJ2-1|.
TGCAGCGTTGGCGGAGCGGGACAGGGGGCGAATGAGCAGTTCTTC
CSVGGAGQGANEQFF
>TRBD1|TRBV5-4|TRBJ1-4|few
TGTGCCAGCAGCTTGGGGGACAGCAAAAATGAAAAACTGTTTTTT
CASSLGDSKNEKLFF
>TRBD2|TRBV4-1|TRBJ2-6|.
TGCGCCAGCAGCCAAGGGGGGGGAGCCAACGTCCTGACTTTC
CASSQGGGANVLTF
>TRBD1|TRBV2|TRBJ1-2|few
TGTGCCAGCATTGGACAGGCGAACTATGGCTACACCTTC
CASIGQANYGYTF
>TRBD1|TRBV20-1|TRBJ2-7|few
TGCAGTGCCGGACAGGGGGCGTACGAGCAGTACTTC
CSAGQGAYEQYF
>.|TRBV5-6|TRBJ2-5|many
TGTGCCAGCAGCTTGGAGCATCAAGAGACCCAGTACTTC
CASSLEHQETQYF
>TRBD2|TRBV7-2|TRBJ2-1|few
TGTGCCAGCAGCTCACAAGCGGGAGTTAGCAATGAGCAGTTCTTC
CASSSQAGVSNEQFF
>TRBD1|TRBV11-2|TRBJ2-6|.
TGTGCCAGCAGCGGAATACAGGGGAACTCTGGGGCCAACGTCCTGACTTTC
CASSGIQGNSGANVLTF
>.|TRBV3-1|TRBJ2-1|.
TGTGCCAGCAGCCAAGGGGTAGGCGGGAACAATGAGCAGTTCTTC
CASSQGVGGNNEQFF
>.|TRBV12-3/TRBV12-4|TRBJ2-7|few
TGTGCCAGCAGCCGACGGGACACCCCCTACGAGCAGTACTTC
CASSRRDTPYEQYF
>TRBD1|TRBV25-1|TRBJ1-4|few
TGTGCCAGCAGTGGCAGGGGGATCTTTGGAAAACTGTTTTTT
CASSGRGIFGKLFF
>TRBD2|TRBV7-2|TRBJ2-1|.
TGTGCCAGCAGCTTTGAGCGGGGCTACAATGAGCAGTTCTTC
CASSFERGYNEQFF
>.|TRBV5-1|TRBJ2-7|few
TGCGCCAGCAGCTTCGACTCCTTCTCCTACGAGCAGTACTTC
CASSFDSFSYEQYF
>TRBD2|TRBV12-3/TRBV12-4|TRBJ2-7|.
TGTGCCAGCAGTCCTAGCGGGCGAGACTACGAGCAGTACTTC
CASSPSGRDYEQYF
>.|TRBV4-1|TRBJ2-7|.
TGCGCCAGCAGCCAAGAGGTAGGGAGGTACGAGCAGTACTTC
CASSQEVGRYEQYF
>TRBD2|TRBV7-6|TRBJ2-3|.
TGTGCCAGCAGCCCCGGACTAGCGGGAGAGGGGAGCACAGATACGCAGTATTTT
CASSPGLAGEGSTDTQYF
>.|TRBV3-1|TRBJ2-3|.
TGTGCCAGCTGCAACCGGGTCCCTTTCACACATACGCAGTATTTT
CASCNRVPFTHTQYF
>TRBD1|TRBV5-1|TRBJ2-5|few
TGCGCCAGCAGCAACGGGGACAGTCAAGAGACCCAGTACTTC
CASSNGDSQETQYF
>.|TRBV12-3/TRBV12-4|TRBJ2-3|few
TGTGCCAGCAGAGGCGCCAGGGGCCTTAGCACAGATACGCAGTATTTT
CASRGARGLSTDTQYF
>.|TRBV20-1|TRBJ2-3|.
TGCAACCCCCGGAGCGGAGGCACAGATACGCAGTATTTT
CNPRSGGTDTQYF
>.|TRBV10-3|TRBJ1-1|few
TGTGCCATAGGTTTGGGGGGTAACACTGAAGCTTTCTTT
CAIGLGGNTEAFF
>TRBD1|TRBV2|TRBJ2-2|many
TGTGCCAGCAGCCGGGACAGCGCATTCGGGGAGCTGTTTTTT
CASSRDSAFGELFF
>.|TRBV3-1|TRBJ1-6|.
TGTGCCAGCAGCCAAGTCAAGACGCATTCACCCCTCCACTTT
CASSQVKTHSPLHF
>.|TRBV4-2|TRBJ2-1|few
TGTGCCAGCAGCCAAGACCAACCGGGCCTCAATGAGCAGTTCTTC
CASSQDQPGLNEQFF
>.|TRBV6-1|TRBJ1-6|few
TGTGCCACCTCTAATTTCCAGTATAATTCACCCCTCCACTTT
CATSNFQYNSPLHF
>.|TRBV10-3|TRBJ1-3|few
TGTGCCATCAATGCCCGCTCTGGAAACACCATATATTTT
CAINARSGNTIYF
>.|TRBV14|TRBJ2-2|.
TGTGCCAGCAGCCAAGTAATAACAAACACCGGGGAGCTGTTTTTT
CASSQVITNTGELFF
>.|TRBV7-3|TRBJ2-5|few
TGTGCCAGCAGCTCTGGCCGTGGACCAGAGACCCAGTACTTC
CASSSGRGPETQYF
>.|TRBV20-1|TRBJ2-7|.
TGCAGTGCTAGAGATCGCGGACAGAACTCCTACGAGCAGTACTTC
CSARDRGQNSYEQYF
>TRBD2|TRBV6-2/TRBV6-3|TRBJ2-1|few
TGTGCCAGCAGTTACTCGCGGGGGGGCGATGAGCAGTTCTTC
CASSYSRGGDEQFF
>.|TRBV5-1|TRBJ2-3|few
TGCGCCAGCAGCTTGCTTGGCGGTTGGCAGTATTTT
CASSLLGGWQYF
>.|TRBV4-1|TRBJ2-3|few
TGCGCCAGCAGCCGCCCTTGGGCTGCAGATACGCAGTATTTT
CASSRPWAADTQYF